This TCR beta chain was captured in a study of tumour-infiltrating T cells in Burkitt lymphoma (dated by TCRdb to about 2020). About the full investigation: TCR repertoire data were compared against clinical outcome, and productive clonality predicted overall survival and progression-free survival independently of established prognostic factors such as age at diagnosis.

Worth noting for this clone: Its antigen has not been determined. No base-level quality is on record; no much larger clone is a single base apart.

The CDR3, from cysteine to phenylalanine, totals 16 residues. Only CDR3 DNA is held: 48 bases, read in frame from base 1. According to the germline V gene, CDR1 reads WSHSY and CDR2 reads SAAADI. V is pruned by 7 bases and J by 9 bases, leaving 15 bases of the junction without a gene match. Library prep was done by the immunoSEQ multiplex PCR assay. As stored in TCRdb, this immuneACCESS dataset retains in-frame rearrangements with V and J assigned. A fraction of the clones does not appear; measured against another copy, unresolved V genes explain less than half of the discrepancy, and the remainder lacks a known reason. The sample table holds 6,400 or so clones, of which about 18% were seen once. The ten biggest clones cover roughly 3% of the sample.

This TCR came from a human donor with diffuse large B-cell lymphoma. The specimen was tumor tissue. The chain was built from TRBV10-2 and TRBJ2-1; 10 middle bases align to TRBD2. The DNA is TGCGCCAGCAATTCTCGGACTAGCGGCGTTGGGGGTGAGCAGTTCTTC. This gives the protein CASNSRTSGVGGEQFF.